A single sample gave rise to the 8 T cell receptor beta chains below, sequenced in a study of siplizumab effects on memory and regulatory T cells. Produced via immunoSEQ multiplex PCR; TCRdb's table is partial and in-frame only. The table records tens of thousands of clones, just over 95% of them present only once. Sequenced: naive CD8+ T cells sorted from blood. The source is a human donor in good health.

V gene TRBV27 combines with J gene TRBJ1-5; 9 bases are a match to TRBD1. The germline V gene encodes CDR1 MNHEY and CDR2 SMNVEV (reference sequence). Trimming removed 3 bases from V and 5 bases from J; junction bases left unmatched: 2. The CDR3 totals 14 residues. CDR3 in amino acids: CASSLGQGDQPQHF. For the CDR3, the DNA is TGTGCCAGCAGTTTGGGACAGGGCGATCAGCCCCAGCATTTT.

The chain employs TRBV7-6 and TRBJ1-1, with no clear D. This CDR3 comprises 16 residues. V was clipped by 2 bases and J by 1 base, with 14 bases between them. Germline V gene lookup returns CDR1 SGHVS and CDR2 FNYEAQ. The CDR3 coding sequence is TGTGCCAGCAGCTTAATATTTGGGCCAGAGAACACTGAAGCTTTCTTT. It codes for CASSLIFGPENTEAFF.

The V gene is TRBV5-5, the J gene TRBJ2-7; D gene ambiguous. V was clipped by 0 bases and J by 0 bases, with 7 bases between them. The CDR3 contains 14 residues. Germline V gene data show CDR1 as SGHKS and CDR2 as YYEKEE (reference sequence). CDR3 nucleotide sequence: TGTGCCAGCAGCTTGGCGGCCAGCTCCTACGAGCAGTACTTC. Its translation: CASSLAASSYEQYF.

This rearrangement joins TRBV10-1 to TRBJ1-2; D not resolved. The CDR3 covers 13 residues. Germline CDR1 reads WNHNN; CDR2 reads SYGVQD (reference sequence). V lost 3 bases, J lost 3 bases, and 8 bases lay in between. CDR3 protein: CASSESSDYGYTF. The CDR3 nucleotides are TGCGCCAGCAGTGAATCCTCTGACTATGGCTACACCTTC.

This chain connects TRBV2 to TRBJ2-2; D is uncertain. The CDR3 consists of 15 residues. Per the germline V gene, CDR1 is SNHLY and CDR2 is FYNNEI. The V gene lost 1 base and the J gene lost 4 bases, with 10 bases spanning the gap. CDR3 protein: CASSEVVGSTGELFF. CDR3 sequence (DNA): TGTGCCAGCAGTGAAGTCGTGGGTAGCACCGGGGAGCTGTTTTTT.

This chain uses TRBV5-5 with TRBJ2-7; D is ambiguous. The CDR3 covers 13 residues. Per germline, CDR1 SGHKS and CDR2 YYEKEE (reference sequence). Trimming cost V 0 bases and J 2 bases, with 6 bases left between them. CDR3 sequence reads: CASSLGVAYEQYF. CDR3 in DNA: TGTGCCAGCAGCTTGGGGGTCGCCTACGAGCAGTACTTC.

The CDR3 reads CASSRTGTGFDNEQFF. The CDR3 DNA reads TGCGCCAGCAGCAGAACCGGGACAGGGTTTGACAATGAGCAGTTCTTC. V is TRBV5-1 and J is TRBJ2-1; 9 nucleotides line up with TRBD1. Germline lookup yields CDR1 SGHRS and CDR2 YFSETQ. J was trimmed by 5 bases and V by 4 bases; bases with no gene match: 10. This CDR3 region has 16 residues.

The CDR3 DNA reads as TGCGCCAGCAGTGAGTCGTTAACCAACCCGAGCTCCTACGAGCAGTACTTC. Its protein is CASSESLTNPSSYEQYF. The genes are TRBV10-1 and TRBJ2-7; no clear D. Germline V lookup: CDR1 WNHNN, CDR2 SYGVQD (reference sequence). The CDR3 extends over 17 amino acids. The V end lost 0 bases, the J end lost 0 bases, and 15 bases lay between the germline ends.